This T cell receptor (beta chain) originates from a study of control samples from healthy donors and cancer patients. Sequenced by immunoSEQ multiplex PCR; TCRdb stores in-frame clones only, minus some. This sample's table reports roughly 200,000 clones. V shed 6 bases, J shed 8 bases, and the junction held 6 bases outside the gene matches. CDR1 is MDHEN and CDR2 is SYDVKM in the germline V gene. The CDR3 is made up of 12 amino acids. The TCR sequence derives from a woman aged 30 to 39 in good health. Specimen: blood. This chain uses TRBV28 with TRBJ1-2, with 7 nucleotides matching TRBD1. CDR3 sequence (DNA): TGTGCCAGCAGGATGACAGGGCCCGGCTACACCTTC. It specifies CASRMTGPGYTF.